The T cell receptor (beta chain) under discussion was sequenced for a study of T cells in Graves' hyperthyroidism and ophthalmopathy. Per the germline V gene, CDR1 is MDHEN and CDR2 is SYDVKM. The CDR3 spans 14 residues. Trimming removed 5 bases from V and 3 bases from J; junction bases left unmatched: 2. In this sample, this clonotype turned up many times. The antigen remains undetermined. Study-level points and caveats: Also found in blood were most expanded thyroid clonotypes above 0.001.

A patient was excluded if there was uncontrolled infection, other autoimmune disease, pregnancy or lactation. Blood sampling occurred at first hyperthyroidism diagnosis, ahead of any ophthalmopathy symptoms. From RNA transcripts, TCR beta CDR3 regions were amplified. The HTBI set primed first-round TCR CDR3 RT-PCR. TCRdb re-analysed the multiplex PCR reads in MiXCR, keeping a single row per CDR3 protein. Of 270,000 or so distinct CDR3 sequences detected, about 16% appear once; the ten largest clones hold around 31%. V gene TRBV28 combines with J gene TRBJ2-7; 12 bases match TRBD1. Sequenced: blood. The sequence was collected from a woman in her forties or fifties with Graves' hyperthyroidism that later progressed to Graves' ophthalmopathy. The chain's CDR3 is CASSGTGGRYEQYF. The DNA of the CDR3 is TGTGCCAGCAGTGGGACAGGGGGCCGCTACGAGCAGTACTTC.